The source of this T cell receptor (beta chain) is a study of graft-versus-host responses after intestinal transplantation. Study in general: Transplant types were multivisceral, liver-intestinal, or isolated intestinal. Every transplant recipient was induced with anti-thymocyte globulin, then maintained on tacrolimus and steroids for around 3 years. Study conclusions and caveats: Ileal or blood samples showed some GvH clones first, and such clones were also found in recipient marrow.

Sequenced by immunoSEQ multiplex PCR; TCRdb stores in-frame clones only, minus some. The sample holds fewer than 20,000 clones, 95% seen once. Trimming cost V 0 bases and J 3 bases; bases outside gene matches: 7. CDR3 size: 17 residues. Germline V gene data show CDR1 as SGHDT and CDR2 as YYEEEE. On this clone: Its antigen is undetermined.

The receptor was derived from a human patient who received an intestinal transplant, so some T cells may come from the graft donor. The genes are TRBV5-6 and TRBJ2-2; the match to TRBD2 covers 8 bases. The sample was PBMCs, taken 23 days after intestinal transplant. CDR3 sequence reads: CASSLALAGMHTGELFF. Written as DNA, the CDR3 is TGTGCCAGCAGCTTGGCGTTAGCGGGAATGCACACCGGGGAGCTGTTTTTT. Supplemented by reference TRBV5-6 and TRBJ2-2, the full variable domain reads DAGVTQSPTHLIKTRGQQVTLRCSPKSGHDTVSWYQQALGQGPQFIFQYYEEEERQRGNFPDRFSGHQFPNYSSELNVNALLLGDSALYLCASSLALAGMHTGELFFGEGSRLTVL.